Here is one TCR beta chain with its context. What it recognizes is unknown. V lost 5 bases and J lost 1, with 7 bases in between. CDR1 and CDR2 (germline): MNHEY, SMNVEV (reference sequence). The CDR3 length is 13 residues. This entry belongs to a study of CD8+ T cells in alopecia areata. RNA was isolated and reverse transcribed to cDNA, the sequencing template. TCRdb keeps only in-frame clones here, not all; method: immunoSEQ multiplex PCR. There are over 150,000 clones in the sample; approximately 53% occur only once, and 4% to 6% lies in the top ten. PBMCs served as the source from which CD4+ and CD8+ T cells were sorted. The study's findings and limits: Especially in alopecia totalis/universalis, lesional scalp showed greater clonality than normal scalp did.

This clonotype was obtained from a human donor in good health. This chain connects TRBV27 to TRBJ2-3, with D unclear. What was sequenced was CD8+ T cells sorted from blood. CDR3 amino acids: CASSQIRTDTQYF. CDR3 DNA: TGTGCCAGCAGTCAGATCCGCACAGATACGCAGTATTTT.